Below, 10 T cell receptor beta chains from the same sample are listed, as sequenced in a study of shared clonotypes between healthy human individuals. The method was immunoSEQ multiplex PCR; TCRdb's version includes in-frame clones alone and lacks a portion of them. The sample contains 2,500,000 or so clones, around 90% of which appear only once. Sequenced input: naive CD4+ T cells sorted from blood. Noted subset: CD45RA+ positively selected. Receptor source: a man aged 18-30 years in good health.

The V call is TRBV6-5, the J call TRBJ1-2, with D perhaps matching TRBD1 (6 bases). From germline, CDR1 is MNHEY and CDR2 SVGAGI. Trimming pared 5 bases from V and 4 bases from J, leaving 14 bases between. The CDR3 length is 14 residues. CDR3 residues: CASSPPDRLYGYTF. The CDR3 nucleotides are TGTGCCAGCAGTCCCCCCGACAGGCTCTATGGCTACACCTTC.

The CDR3 sequence: CSVELWGNTDTQYF. CDR3 nucleotide sequence: TGCAGCGTTGAATTGTGGGGAAACACAGATACGCAGTATTTT. This rearrangement joins TRBV29-1 to TRBJ2-3; D remains unclear. Germline lookup yields CDR1 SQVTM and CDR2 ANQGSEA. V lost 2 bases to trimming and J lost 2 bases, with 11 bases between them. The CDR3 has 14 amino acids.

This sequence joins TRBV6-1 and TRBJ2-7; D remains unclear. The CDR3 has 10 residues. Germline CDR1 and CDR2: MNHNS and SASEGT. V shed 8 bases and J shed 4 bases, with 6 bases lying between them. The CDR3 is CASDQYEQYF. As DNA, the CDR3 is TGTGCCAGCGACCAGTACGAGCAGTACTTC.

The gene calls are TRBV10-3 and TRBJ1-6; 11 nucleotides match TRBD1. After removal of 2 bases from V and 7 bases from J, the junction contained 10 bases not matched to a gene. The CDR3 is made up of 18 amino acids. From germline, CDR1 is ENHRY and CDR2 SYGVKD. Here the CDR3 reads CAISEPRGQGVRNSPLHF. Written as DNA, the CDR3 is TGTGCCATCAGTGAGCCGCGGGGACAGGGGGTTAGAAATTCACCCCTCCACTTT.

V gene TRBV5-6 combines with J gene TRBJ2-1; 10 bases agree with TRBD2. V shed 3 bases and J 0 bases; nucleotides not matched to a gene: 12. Germline-derived CDR1 and CDR2 are SGHDT and YYEEEE. CDR3 length: 19 amino acids. The CDR3 reads CASSYPSGSFPISYNEQFF. CDR3 bases: TGTGCCAGCAGCTACCCTAGCGGGAGTTTCCCTATCTCCTACAATGAGCAGTTCTTC.

About this clone itself: Distinct nucleotide sequences in the sample also encode this CDR3. V usage is TRBV5-1 and J usage is TRBJ2-1, with D maybe TRBD1 (5 bases). This CDR3 spans 15 amino acids. Trimming cost V 4 bases and J 0 bases, with 11 bases left between them. Germline CDR1 is SGHRS and CDR2 is YFSETQ. CDR3: CASSLRQSSYNEQFF. CDR3 in DNA: TGCGCCAGCAGCCTCAGACAGAGCTCCTACAATGAGCAGTTCTTC.

V gene TRBV29-1 combines with J gene TRBJ1-1, with D perhaps matching TRBD1 (5 bases). The CDR3 runs to 15 residues. Germline assignment: CDR1 SQVTM and CDR2 ANQGSEA. Trimming cost V 7 bases and J 5 bases, with 23 bases left between them. The CDR3 bases are TGCAGCGCAGTTGGTGGGGGGACGGGAGGGACTGAAGCTTTCTTT. Translation: CSAVGGGTGGTEAFF.

Worth noting for this clone: This sample includes further DNA sequences coding for the same CDR3. This chain joins TRBV7-9 and TRBJ1-1; possible D gene TRBD1, 5 bases. The CDR3 runs 14 residues. The ends were cut back, 5 bases at V and 1 base at J, with 11 bases in the middle. CDR1 is SEHNR, CDR2 FQNEAQ, per germline (reference sequence). The CDR3 bases are TGTGCCAGCAGCCTGGGAACAGGGAACACTGAAGCTTTCTTT. It encodes CASSLGTGNTEAFF.

The chain recombines TRBV29-1 with TRBJ2-5; D call uncertain. V was shortened by 7 bases and J by 4 bases, with 16 bases between the two germline ends. The CDR3 runs to 13 residues. Germline values: CDR1 SQVTM, CDR2 ANQGSEA. The CDR3 reads CSGAELGRETQYF. The DNA of the CDR3 is TGCAGCGGAGCTGAGCTAGGAAGAGAGACCCAGTACTTC. The complete variable domain, with remaining parts taken from reference TRBV29-1 and TRBJ2-5, reads SAVISQKPSRDICQRGTSLTIQCQVDSQVTMMFWYRQQPGQSLTLIATANQGSEATYESGFVIDKFPISRPNLTFSTLTVSNMSPEDSSIYLCSGAELGRETQYFGPGTRLLVL.

The rearrangement uses TRBV25-1 and TRBJ1-6; no firm D call. The V gene's germline CDR1 is MGHDK and CDR2 SYGVNS. Trimming took off 6 bases at V and 9 bases at J, with 9 bases between the two ends. The CDR3 is 12 residues long. CDR3 amino acids: CASRGFGSPLHF. CDR3 sequence (DNA): TGTGCCAGCAGGGGGTTTGGTTCACCCCTCCACTTT.